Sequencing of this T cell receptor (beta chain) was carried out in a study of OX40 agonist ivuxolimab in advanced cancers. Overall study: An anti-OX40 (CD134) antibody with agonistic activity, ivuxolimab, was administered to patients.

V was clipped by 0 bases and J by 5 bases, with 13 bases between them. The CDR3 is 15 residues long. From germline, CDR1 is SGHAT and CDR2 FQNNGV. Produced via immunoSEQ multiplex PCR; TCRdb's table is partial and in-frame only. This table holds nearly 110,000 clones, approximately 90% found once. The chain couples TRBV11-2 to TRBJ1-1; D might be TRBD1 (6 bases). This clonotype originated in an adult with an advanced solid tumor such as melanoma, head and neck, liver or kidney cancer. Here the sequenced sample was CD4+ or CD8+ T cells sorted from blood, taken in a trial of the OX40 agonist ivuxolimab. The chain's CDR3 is CASSLEGQGRTEAFF. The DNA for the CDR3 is TGTGCCAGCAGCTTAGAGGGACAAGGAAGGACTGAAGCTTTCTTT.